This T cell receptor (beta chain) was identified during a study of CD8 T cells in Susac syndrome. The J segment lost 4 bases and the V segment lost 1 base, leaving 7 bases of the junction unmatched. Per the germline V gene, CDR1 is SGHRS and CDR2 is YFSETQ. The CDR3 totals 17 residues. Random hexamers served to reverse transcribe roughly 0.5 to 1 ug RNA. Each CDR3 protein is one row after TCRdb ran MiXCR on the immunoSEQ multiplex PCR reads. This sample yields 80,000 or so distinct CDR3 sequences, of which around 93% are seen a single time; approximately 0.52% belongs to the top ten. This chain connects TRBV5-1 to TRBJ1-4; 10 positions agree with TRBD1. This receptor was taken from a human donor with Susac syndrome. Sequenced input: CD4+ T cells from PBMCs. In DNA form, the CDR3 reads TGCGCCAGCAGCTTGTCGGGGACAGGGGTGTTTAATGAAAAACTGTTTTTT. Translation gives CASSLSGTGVFNEKLFF.